This is a list of T cell receptor beta chains from one sample in a study of T cell changes during pregnancy in multiple sclerosis. TCRdb keeps only in-frame clones here, not all; method: immunoSEQ multiplex PCR. The sample consists of 55,000 to 70,000 clones, around nine tenths of them appearing once. The sequencing here drew on peripheral blood, taken in the third trimester of pregnancy. The receptors shown here come from a female donor in good health, enrolled as a control in a pregnancy study. Each CDR3 is given with its conserved first and last residue. Fields, in order: CDR3 protein, CDR3 DNA, J gene, clone size, V gene, D gene. The D gene is left open where the match is weak. Clone size is stated in some rows and not others, as once, few, many or a class when expanded.

CASEQGLGAYEQYF | TGTGCCAGCGAACAGGGGCTAGGCGCCTACGAGCAGTACTTC | TRBJ2-7 | once | TRBV9 | TRBD1
CASSVGGGNQPQHF | TGTGCCAGCAGCGTAGGGGGAGGGAATCAGCCCCAGCATTTT | TRBJ1-5 | - | TRBV9 | -
CASGGAVGEKLFF | TGTGCCAGCGGGGGGGCAGTAGGCGAAAAACTGTTTTTT | TRBJ1-4 | - | TRBV6-5 | -
CAISESPGQGQETQYF | TGTGCCATCAGTGAGTCCCCTGGTCAGGGTCAAGAGACCCAGTACTTC | TRBJ2-5 | once | TRBV10-3 | -
CASSLGGRGSTDTQYF | TGTGCCAGCAGCTTGGGGGGGAGGGGGAGCACAGATACGCAGTATTTT | TRBJ2-3 | - | TRBV5-5 | -
CASSLQGAANEKLFF | TGTGCCAGCAGTTTACAGGGGGCAGCTAATGAAAAACTGTTTTTT | TRBJ1-4 | - | TRBV27 | TRBD1
CASSSRAAGGGEQFF | TGTGCCAGCAGCTCCCGGGCAGCGGGGGGAGGGGAGCAGTTCTTC | TRBJ2-1 | - | TRBV5-4 | TRBD2
CASRSLGLAGSNEQFF | TGTGCCAGCAGATCTCTGGGGCTAGCGGGGAGCAATGAGCAGTTCTTC | TRBJ2-1 | - | TRBV13 | TRBD2
CASSLAGDRGYNEQFF | TGTGCCAGCAGCTTAGCAGGGGACAGGGGCTACAATGAGCAGTTCTTC | TRBJ2-1 | - | TRBV7-2 | TRBD1
CASSKMTGGAIVSPLHF | TGTGCCAGCAGTAAAATGACAGGGGGCGCGATCGTTTCACCCCTCCACTTT | TRBJ1-6 | - | TRBV27 | TRBD1
CASSPRGNGGGYTF | TGTGCCAGTAGTCCCCGTGGGAACGGGGGAGGCTACACCTTC | TRBJ1-2 | - | TRBV19 | -
CASSLAGGQETQYF | TGCGCCAGCAGCCTAGCGGGGGGCCAGGAGACCCAGTACTTC | TRBJ2-5 | - | TRBV5-1 | TRBD2
CASSQDGVAGGWETQYF | TGCGCCAGCAGCCAAGATGGAGTAGCGGGGGGTTGGGAGACCCAGTACTTC | TRBJ2-5 | - | TRBV4-3 | TRBD2
CASSLSGQGTGPQHF | TGTGCCAGCAGCTTGTCGGGACAGGGGACAGGGCCCCAGCATTTT | TRBJ1-5 | once | TRBV5-5 | TRBD1
CASSPDTNYGYTF | TGTGCCAGCTCACCCGACACTAACTATGGCTACACCTTC | TRBJ1-2 | - | TRBV18 | -
CASGLVRGVNYGYTF | TGTGCTAGTGGTTTGGTACGCGGGGTGAACTATGGCTACACCTTC | TRBJ1-2 | - | TRBV12-5 | -
CASSLDANRGLNYGYTF | TGTGCCAGCAGCTTAGACGCGAACAGGGGACTGAACTATGGCTACACCTTC | TRBJ1-2 | - | TRBV7-2 | TRBD1
CASSSGGSGANVLTF | TGTGCCAGCAGCTCGGGAGGATCTGGGGCCAACGTCCTGACTTTC | TRBJ2-6 | - | TRBV7-2 | TRBD2
CASSEKTGNTGELFF | TGCGCCAGCAGTGAAAAGACAGGGAACACCGGGGAGCTGTTTTTT | TRBJ2-2 | - | TRBV4-3 | -
CASSRGQLNSPLHF | TGTGCCAGCAGTCGGGGACAGCTAAATTCACCCCTCCACTTT | TRBJ1-6 | - | TRBV2 | TRBD1
CASSTGTGIYEQYF | TGTGCCAGCAGTACCGGGACAGGAATTTACGAGCAGTACTTC | TRBJ2-7 | - | TRBV7-9 | TRBD1
CATSRATTGGELFF | TGTGCCACCAGCAGAGCAACTACCGGCGGGGAACTGTTTTTT | TRBJ1-4 | - | TRBV15 | -
CASSPSGGTFDTQYF | TGCGCCAGCAGCCCATCTGGCGGAACCTTTGATACGCAGTATTTT | TRBJ2-3 | - | TRBV4-3 | -
CASNRAGGSYNEQFF | TGTGCCAGCAATCGAGCGGGGGGTTCCTACAATGAGCAGTTCTTC | TRBJ2-1 | - | TRBV6-1 | TRBD2
CASSSQGAGNSPLHF | TGTGCCAGCAGCTCACAGGGGGCAGGGAATTCACCCCTCCACTTT | TRBJ1-6 | - | TRBV7-6 | TRBD1
CASSEWGGSYNSPLHF | TGTGCCAGCAGTGAATGGGGGGGCTCCTATAATTCACCCCTCCACTTT | TRBJ1-6 | - | TRBV2 | -
CASLGSGTGRNSPLHF | TGTGCCAGCCTCGGCTCCGGGACAGGCCGTAATTCACCCCTCCACTTT | TRBJ1-6 | - | TRBV18 | TRBD1
CASSLALSGHQETQYF | TGTGCCAGCAGCTTGGCCCTCTCGGGTCACCAAGAGACCCAGTACTTC | TRBJ2-5 | - | TRBV5-6 | -
CASSLGAGKYNSPLHF | TGTGCCAGCAGCTTGGGGGCAGGGAAATATAATTCACCCCTCCACTTT | TRBJ1-6 | - | TRBV5-4 | -
CASTFRGTLASGYTF | TGTGCCAGCACTTTTAGGGGGACCCTCGCTTCTGGCTACACCTTC | TRBJ1-2 | - | TRBV28 | -
CASSDRFWRSYEQYF | TGTGCCAGTAGTGACAGGTTCTGGAGGTCCTACGAGCAGTACTTC | TRBJ2-7 | - | TRBV19 | -
CASKKAGLAGGTQYF | TGTGCCAGCAAAAAGGCGGGACTAGCGGGGGGTACGCAGTATTTT | TRBJ2-3 | once | TRBV19 | TRBD2
CASMLTWTGNYGYTF | TGTGCCAGCATGCTTACTTGGACAGGCAACTATGGCTACACCTTC | TRBJ1-2 | - | TRBV2 | TRBD1
CASSPSTGIETQYF | TGTGCCAGCAGCCCCTCTACAGGCATAGAGACCCAGTACTTC | TRBJ2-5 | - | TRBV7-9 | -
CASRFSGASYNEQFF | TGCGCCAGCAGATTTAGCGGGGCTTCCTACAATGAGCAGTTCTTC | TRBJ2-1 | - | TRBV4-1 | TRBD2
CASSQGGGYEQYF | TGTGCCAGCAGCCAGGGGGGCGGTTACGAGCAGTACTTC | TRBJ2-7 | - | TRBV6-4 | -
CASSRGDSANYGYTF | TGTGCCAGCAGCAGGGGGGACAGCGCTAACTATGGCTACACCTTC | TRBJ1-2 | - | TRBV7-9 | TRBD1
CASSVGPSGFSGANVLTF | TGTGCCAGCAGCGTAGGGCCCAGCGGCTTCTCTGGGGCCAACGTCCTGACTTTC | TRBJ2-6 | - | TRBV9 | -
CASSSGTGDGYTF | TGCGCCAGCAGCTCGGGGACAGGGGATGGCTACACCTTC | TRBJ1-2 | - | TRBV5-1 | TRBD1
CASSPGQIYEQYF | TGTGCCAGCAGCCCGGGACAAATATACGAGCAGTACTTC | TRBJ2-7 | - | TRBV7-8 | -
CASSLWQGGNGYTF | TGTGCCAGCAGCTTATGGCAGGGGGGTAATGGCTACACCTTC | TRBJ1-2 | few | TRBV7-9 | TRBD1
CAWRAQGVSEQYF | TGTGCCTGGAGGGCCCAGGGGGTAAGCGAGCAGTACTTC | TRBJ2-7 | once | TRBV30 | TRBD1
CASTKGAGSRSPLHF | TGTGCCAGTACCAAGGGGGCAGGGTCAAGATCACCCCTCCACTTT | TRBJ1-6 | - | TRBV19 | TRBD1
CASSIPWAGIVGYTF | TGTGCCAGTAGTATCCCCTGGGCAGGGATAGTGGGCTACACCTTC | TRBJ1-2 | - | TRBV19 | -
CASSFDRMTAFF | TGTGCCAGCAGCTTCGACAGGATGACGGCTTTCTTT | TRBJ1-1 | few | TRBV7-2 | -
CASSLMRSYEQYF | TGTGCCAGCAGTTTAATGAGGAGCTACGAGCAGTACTTC | TRBJ2-7 | - | TRBV27 | -
CASSPGQGEKNSPLHF | TGTGCCAGCAGCCCGGGACAGGGGGAGAAAAATTCACCCCTCCACTTT | TRBJ1-6 | once | TRBV7-9 | TRBD1
CASSLAVMIAGATQYF | TGCGCCAGCAGCCTAGCGGTGATGATAGCGGGGGCTACGCAGTATTTT | TRBJ2-3 | once | TRBV4-3 | TRBD2
CASSFGQGWTEAFF | TGTGCCAGCAGCTTCGGGCAGGGGTGGACTGAAGCTTTCTTT | TRBJ1-1 | - | TRBV7-9 | -
CASRVGGTDTQYF | TGTGCCAGCAGGGTAGGGGGCACAGATACGCAGTATTTT | TRBJ2-3 | - | TRBV28 | -